This paragraph covers one T cell receptor beta chain sequence. Synthetic TCR analog templates were spiked into all PCRs individually. Generated by immunoSEQ multiplex PCR, the TCRdb table keeps only in-frame clones and is missing some. The sample holds about 84,000 clones, around 80% seen once. This specimen comes from a study of PD-L1 blockade in urothelial cancer. Study-level background: Blood was evaluated 3 weeks (second dose) and 6 weeks after therapy began. Blood-derived samples held a median approximately 140,000 T cells.

The CDR3 length is 17 residues. The trim removed 4 bases at V and 2 bases at J, leaving 6 bases unmatched. Germline V CDR1 and CDR2: ENHRY, SYGVKD. Urothelial carcinoma affected the patients, and it was locally advanced or metastatic. V and J are TRBV10-3 and TRBJ2-5, with TRBD2 identical over 14 bases. The sequence derives from a man aged 65-85 years with urothelial cancer. The sample in question was PBMCs, obtained around atezolizumab (anti-PD-L1) treatment. The CDR3 spells CAISGTSGGPGQETQYF. The CDR3 region has the DNA TGTGCCATCAGTGGGACTAGCGGGGGGCCAGGACAAGAGACCCAGTACTTC.